A single T cell receptor beta chain is shown here with its context. As yet, its antigen is unknown. Only in-frame clones appear in the TCRdb table, and some are missing; sequencing was by immunoSEQ multiplex PCR. The sample yields about 130,000 clones, about 88% seen once. The data originate from a study of T cell responses to AZD1222 COVID-19 vaccine. Study results and caveats: Increases in Spike-specific TCR breadth and depth were seen after two AZD1222 doses. Within unmutated variant regions lay the reported targets of nearly half of spike-specific TCRs. Among AZD1222 vaccinees, only 5 to 7 were seropositive at baseline.

The germline gives CDR1 LGHDT, CDR2 YNNKEL (reference sequence). This CDR3 comprises 11 residues. Trimming cost V 0 bases and J 5 bases, with 1 base left between them. The sample here was peripheral blood, taken on day 0 of AZD1222 vaccination. The chain uses TRBV3-1 (or the pseudogene TRBV3-2) and TRBJ1-1; D remains ambiguous. The clonotype was recovered from an adult in good health. As DNA, the CDR3 is TGTGCCAGCAGCCAAGATACTGAAGCTTTCTTT. It yields the protein CASSQDTEAFF.